One and the same sample provided the 16 T cell receptor beta chains below, sequenced in a study of T cell responses to AZD1222 COVID-19 vaccine. Using immunoSEQ multiplex PCR, the repertoire was profiled, and TCRdb retains in-frame clones only, with some absent. The table records some 130,000 clones, 86% of them present only once. This sample comprised peripheral blood, obtained on day 0 of AZD1222 vaccination. Source of these receptors: an adult in good health.

This clone occurred a few times. CDR3 sequence (DNA): TGTGCCAGCAGCCGGGCCGGGACAGGGGGTAACTATGGCTACACCTTC. Translated: CASSRAGTGGNYGYTF. The rearrangement links TRBV5-6 to TRBJ1-2; 11 bases agree with TRBD1. J lost 1 base, V lost 4 bases, and 6 bases had no gene match. Per germline, CDR1 SGHDT and CDR2 YYEEEE. CDR3 length: 16 amino acids.

The V call is TRBV5-1, the J call TRBJ1-3; TRBD1 aligns across 9 bases. Germline V CDR1 and CDR2: SGHRS, YFSETQ. The CDR3 is made up of 14 amino acids. Trimming removed 8 bases from V and 3 bases from J; junction bases left unmatched: 6. The CDR3 sequence is CASRGQGFGNTIYF. The DNA of the CDR3 is TGCGCCAGTAGGGGACAGGGATTTGGAAACACCATATATTTT.

The gene calls are TRBV2 and TRBJ2-7; 7 nucleotides align to TRBD1. Germline V gene data show CDR1 as SNHLY and CDR2 as FYNNEI. Trimming cost V 6 bases and J 1 base; bases outside gene matches: 9. This CDR3 comprises 15 residues. This CDR3 is CASSDTGTVSYEQYF. The CDR3 DNA reads as TGTGCCAGCAGCGATACCGGGACAGTTTCCTACGAGCAGTACTTC.

This chain uses TRBV28 with TRBJ1-3; D is possibly TRBD1 (5 bases). Germline CDR1 reads MDHEN; CDR2 reads SYDVKM. Trimming cost V 3 bases and J 5 bases, with 11 bases left between them. The CDR3 sequence is 14 residues long. The CDR3 protein is CASSLVGARNTIYF. For the CDR3, the DNA is TGTGCCAGCAGTTTGGTTGGGGCAAGAAACACCATATATTTT. Looking up the rest from reference TRBV28 and TRBJ1-3 gives the full variable domain: DVKVTQSSRYLVKRTGEKVFLECVQDMDHENMFWYRQDPGLGLRLIYFSYDVKMKEKGDIPEGYSVSREKKERFSLILESASTNQTSMYLCASSLVGARNTIYFGEGSWLTVV.

J is TRBJ1-2 and V is TRBV3-1 (or the pseudogene TRBV3-2); D is ambiguous. The CDR3 is 15 amino acids. V gave up 1 base and J gave up 6 bases, with 15 bases separating them. CDR1 is LGHDT and CDR2 is YNNKEL in the germline V gene (reference sequence). The CDR3 spells CASSQAPGPADGYTF. The CDR3 DNA follows: TGTGCCAGCAGCCAAGCCCCCGGGCCTGCGGATGGCTACACCTTC.

The rearrangement links TRBV27 to TRBJ2-7; D not resolved. Looked up from germline, CDR1 is MNHEY and CDR2 is SMNVEV (reference sequence). Trimming took off 2 bases at V and 0 bases at J, with 8 bases between the two ends. The CDR3 runs to 14 residues. CDR3 sequence: CASSLGVSSYEQYF. In nucleotides, the CDR3 is TGTGCCAGCAGTTTAGGCGTCAGCTCCTACGAGCAGTACTTC.

J is TRBJ2-5 and V is TRBV18; 8 nucleotides align to TRBD2. The germline CDR1 and CDR2 sequences are KGHSH and LQKENI. J was trimmed by 3 bases and V by 5 bases; bases with no gene match: 11. The CDR3 extends over 16 amino acids. CDR3 loop: CASSSTAGAREETQYF. The CDR3 bases are TGTGCCAGCTCATCCACAGCGGGGGCCCGGGAAGAGACCCAGTACTTC.

The CDR3 region is CASSTSGTSSYEQYF. As DNA, the CDR3 is TGTGCCAGTAGTACATCCGGGACTTCGTCCTACGAGCAGTACTTC. The rearrangement joins TRBV19 to TRBJ2-7, with TRBD2 as a possible D gene (6 bases). CDR3 length: 15 residues. The germline V gene encodes CDR1 LNHDA and CDR2 SQIVND (reference sequence). Deletions cut 4 bases from V and 1 base from J, with 14 bases between.

This chain connects TRBV11-2 to TRBJ1-1, with a possible D match to TRBD1 (5 bases). V lost 0 bases, J lost 2 bases, and 10 bases lay in between. The germline gives CDR1 SGHAT, CDR2 FQNNGV. The CDR3 contains 15 residues. CDR3 in amino acids: CASSLDQGRNTEAFF. CDR3 DNA sequence: TGTGCCAGCAGCTTAGATCAGGGCAGAAACACTGAAGCTTTCTTT.

The chain recombines TRBV7-2 with TRBJ1-1; no clear D. Germline CDR1 reads SGHTA; CDR2 reads FQGNSA. The germline V and J ends were trimmed by 3 bases and 2 bases, with 10 bases remaining between them. CDR3 length: 14 residues. CDR3 nucleotides: TGTGCCAGCAGCTTCGACCCCGCAAACACTGAAGCTTTCTTT. Translating it yields CASSFDPANTEAFF.

V usage is TRBV6-6 and J usage is TRBJ1-2; 11 nucleotides agree with TRBD1. With V trimmed by 8 bases and J by 8 bases, 10 bases remained unmatched. Germline lookup yields CDR1 MNHNY and CDR2 SVGAGI (reference sequence). The CDR3 is made up of 14 amino acids. CDR3 nucleotide sequence: TGTGCCAGCGGGGCTTCCGGGACAGGGGGAGGCTACACCTTC. This encodes CASGASGTGGGYTF.

The genes are TRBV2 and TRBJ1-5, with a tentative D call TRBD1 (6 bases). The CDR3 is made up of 14 amino acids. The V and J ends lost 5 bases and 4 bases respectively, with 12 bases between them. Germline V gives CDR1 SNHLY, CDR2 FYNNEI. This CDR3 is CASSTGRLNQPQHF. The CDR3 DNA sequence: TGTGCCAGCAGTACAGGGAGGTTGAATCAGCCCCAGCATTTT.

CDR3 sequence: CASSLTTGTGRNGYTF. DNA of the CDR3: TGTGCCAGCAGTCTTACAACCGGGACAGGGAGGAATGGCTACACCTTC. The chain carries TRBV28 and TRBJ1-2, with 9 positions matching TRBD1. The CDR3 has 16 residues. Per germline, CDR1 MDHEN and CDR2 SYDVKM. After removal of 5 bases from V and 6 bases from J, the junction contained 13 bases not matched to a gene.

This rearrangement joins TRBV6-5 to TRBJ1-3; tentative D call: TRBD1 (5 bases). The CDR3 length is 15 residues. CDR1 is MNHEY and CDR2 is SVGAGI in the germline V gene. The V end was cut by 0 bases, the J end by 4 bases, with 10 bases between. CDR3 in DNA: TGTGCCAGCAGTTACTCGAAGAGGGGCGGAAACACCATATATTTT. Protein sequence: CASSYSKRGGNTIYF.

V gene TRBV6-6 combines with J gene TRBJ1-2; 9 bases fit TRBD1. Germline V lookup: CDR1 MNHNY, CDR2 SVGAGI (reference sequence). The J segment lost 4 bases and the V segment lost 7 bases, leaving 10 bases of the junction unmatched. This CDR3 has 15 amino acids. CDR3 in DNA: TGTGCCAGCACCCGGACCGGGACAGGGCCCTATGGCTACACCTTC. Protein: CASTRTGTGPYGYTF.

The J gene is TRBJ2-3, the V gene TRBV28; weak D call: TRBD2 (5 bases). In germline, CDR1 is MDHEN, CDR2 SYDVKM. The V end was cut by 2 bases, the J end by 1 base, with 7 bases between. The CDR3 has 14 residues. The CDR3 DNA reads as TGTGCCAGCAGTTTAGACGGGGGCACAGATACGCAGTATTTT. Its translation: CASSLDGGTDTQYF.